The rows below give T cell receptor beta chains drawn from one sample of a study of tumor-infiltrating lymphocytes in primary liver carcinoma. MiXCR was run by TCRdb on the multiplex PCR reads, yielding one entry per CDR3 protein. This table has about 120,000 distinct CDR3 sequences, roughly 70% appearing once. Sequences were obtained from tumor-adjacent normal liver tissue. The source of these receptors is a woman aged 55-75 years with primary liver carcinoma and hepatitis B virus infection. Each CDR3 is given with its conserved first and last residue. The D gene is left open where the match is weak. Only part of the rows carry a size: once, few, many, or a class if the clone is expanded.

>many|TRBV7-3|NA|TRBJ2-1
TGTGCCAGCAGCTTAGGCGGGGCCTCCTACAATGAGCAGTTCTTC
CASSLGGASYNEQFF
>NA|TRBV4-1|TRBD1|TRBJ2-5
TGCGCCAGCAGCCCTCAGGGACAGAGGATTGAGACCCAGTACTTC
CASSPQGQRIETQYF
>NA|TRBV20-1|TRBD2|TRBJ2-3
TGCAGTGCTAGAATTAGCGGGAGAATAGTGACAGGTACGCAGTATTTT
CSARISGRIVTGTQYF
>NA|TRBV5-4|TRBD2|TRBJ2-1
TGTGCCAGCAGCGAAGTACTAGCGCAGACCTACAATGAGCAGTTCTTC
CASSEVLAQTYNEQFF
>NA|TRBV11-3|NA|TRBJ2-4
TGTACTAGCAGAGGGGACTCGGACATTCAGTACTTC
CTSRGDSDIQYF
>NA|TRBV5-1|NA|TRBJ1-1
TGCGCCAGCAGCTTCGCTTATGAGAACATTGAAGCTTTCTTT
CASSFAYENIEAFF
>NA|TRBV6-5|NA|TRBJ2-4
TGTGCCAGCAGTGAGGCAGGGGTGAACATTCAATACTTC
CASSEAGVNIQYF
>NA|TRBV5-5|NA|TRBJ1-5
TGTACCAGCAGCGAACAGATAGGGGTAGGGCAGCCCCAGAATTTT
CTSSEQIGVGQPQNF
>NA|TRBV28|NA|TRBJ2-2
TGTGCCAGCAGTTTACCGTGGGGCTCTAACAGCGGGGAGCTGTTTTTT
CASSLPWGSNSGELFF
>NA|TRBV11-2|NA|TRBJ2-2
TGTGCCAGCAGCTTAGTGTGTTATGGGGAGCTGTTTTTT
CASSLVCYGELFF
>NA|TRBV6-5|NA|TRBJ2-7
TGTGCCAACAGTGTAATCGACCACTCCTACGAGCAGTACTTC
CANSVIDHSYEQYF
>NA|TRBV29-1|NA|TRBJ1-2
TGCAGCGTTGGAGGGAGGGGTTCTAGGGAAAACTATGGCTACACCTTC
CSVGGRGSRENYGYTF
>NA|TRBV11-2|NA|TRBJ2-3
TGTGGCAGCAGCTTTACATGGGCAGATACGCAGTATTTT
CGSSFTWADTQYF
>NA|TRBV6-4|TRBD2|TRBJ2-7
TGTGCCAGCAGTGTCCTAGCGGGAAGCTACGAGCAGTACTTC
CASSVLAGSYEQYF
>NA|TRBV4-2|NA|TRBJ1-5
TGTGCCAGCTGCCAAATTGCAGCAGGGTGTCAGCCCCAGCATTTT
CASCQIAAGCQPQHF
>NA|TRBV20-1|NA|TRBJ1-5
TGCAGTGCTCTCCGGGACACTAGCAATCAGCCCCAGCATTTT
CSALRDTSNQPQHF
>few|TRBV7-9|TRBD1|TRBJ1-6
TGTGCCAGCAGCCCCGGACAGGGTGATTCACCCCTCTACTTT
CASSPGQGDSPLYF
>NA|TRBV4-1|TRBD2|TRBJ2-5
TGCGCCAGCAGCTCTTCAGGAGGCCCCGCTAGCGGCCTAGAGACCCAGTACTTC
CASSSSGGPASGLETQYF
>many|TRBV12-3/TRBV12-4|NA|TRBJ2-3
TGTGCCAGCAGGCGATGGGCAGATACGCAGTATTTT
CASRRWADTQYF
>NA|TRBV29-1|NA|TRBJ2-7
TGCAGCTTAGCCGGTAACGAGCAGTACTTC
CSLAGNEQYF
>NA|TRBV7-6|NA|TRBJ2-3
TGTGCCAGCAGTCGTTTCTCGGGGCTCACAGATACGCAGTATTTT
CASSRFSGLTDTQYF
>many|TRBV7-9|NA|TRBJ1-2
TGTGCCAGCCGGGGTCTTGGGAGGGACTCACATGGCTACACCTTC
CASRGLGRDSHGYTF
>NA|TRBV29-1|TRBD1|TRBJ1-2
TGCAGCGTGGGTGGGGGCGCCGGACAGGGGGTTTTGAGTGGCTACACCTTC
CSVGGGAGQGVLSGYTF
>once|TRBV5-1|NA|TRBJ1-1
TGCGCCAGCAGCTTGGATCGGGTCACTGAAGCTTTCTTT
CASSLDRVTEAFF
>many|TRBV30|NA|TRBJ1-6
TGTGCCTGGACCGGGACGGAGAATTCACCCCTCCACTTT
CAWTGTENSPLHF
>NA|TRBV12-3/TRBV12-4|TRBD2|TRBJ2-2
TGTGCCAGCAGTGTCGTAGGCGGGGGCACCGGGGAGCTGTTTTTT
CASSVVGGGTGELFF
>NA|TRBV5-1|TRBD2|TRBJ2-2
TGCGCCAGCAGCTGCGGGTCGGCGGGAGGCATCACCGGGGAGCTGTTTTTT
CASSCGSAGGITGELFF
>many|TRBV29-1|NA|TRBJ1-1
TGCAGCGTCCAGGGTCAGGGGACTGAAGCTTTCTTT
CSVQGQGTEAFF
>many|TRBV12-3/TRBV12-4|NA|TRBJ2-1
TGTGCCAGCAGTTTGAGGCAGGGGTACTACAATGAGCAGTTCTTC
CASSLRQGYYNEQFF
>NA|TRBV29-1|TRBD2|TRBJ2-1
TGTAGCGTTGCAGACCCCACTAGCGGACTATACAATGAGCATTTCTTC
CSVADPTSGLYNEHFF
>NA|TRBV11-2|TRBD2|TRBJ2-1
TGTACCAGCAGACTAGCGGGTTTGGGGGACTCCTACAATGAGCAGTTCTTC
CTSRLAGLGDSYNEQFF
>many|TRBV28|NA|TRBJ1-3
TGTGCCAGCAAATATGACAGGATACTCTCTGGAAACACCATATATTTT
CASKYDRILSGNTIYF